This TCR beta chain stems from a study of spatial heterogeneity in lung cancer. Whole-study context: There were consistently more beta-chain sequences detected than alpha-chain sequences.

Every TCR cDNA molecule carried a tag that served as a unique molecular identifier. TCRdb re-analysed the 5' RACE reads in MiXCR, keeping a single row per CDR3 protein. The table has 50,000 to 75,000 distinct CDR3 sequences, approximately 6% seen once; the top ten hold about 14%. Only a few counts were recorded for this clonotype. Sample time point: sample taken at primary tumor resection. Just over 70 TRACERx patients with early, untreated non-small cell lung cancer donated samples. Germline loops: CDR1 KGHSH, CDR2 LQKENI. The CDR3 sequence is 15 residues long. V gave up 8 bases and J gave up 5 bases, with 16 bases separating them.

V is TRBV18 and J is TRBJ1-6; no reliable D call. Sequencing was performed on PBMCs, taken at surgery. This receptor was taken from a female donor with early-stage non-small cell lung cancer. The CDR3 protein is CASAPGRADNSPLHF. The DNA of the CDR3 is TGTGCCAGCGCCCCCGGCCGAGCAGATAATTCACCCCTCCACTTT. The full variable domain, in which reference TRBV18 and TRBJ1-6 provide the parts outside the CDR3, is NAGVMQNPRHLVRRRGQEARLRCSPMKGHSHVYWYRQLPEEGLKFMVYLQKENIIDESGMPKERFSAEFPKEGPSILRIQQVVRGDSAAYFCASAPGRADNSPLHFGNGTRLTVT.